These T cell receptor beta chains were read from a single sample in a study of PD-L1 blockade in urothelial cancer. The protocol was immunoSEQ multiplex PCR, while the TCRdb copy is restricted to in-frame clones and leaves out a portion. Here the sample spans around 24,000 clones, 82% being singletons. Material: PBMCs, obtained around atezolizumab (anti-PD-L1) treatment. These receptors all stem from a man aged 70-80 years with urothelial cancer. Both conserved end residues are part of each CDR3. A D gene is named only where the DNA matches it firmly. Only some rows state a clone size, as once, few, many or a class for expanded clones.

clone_size: -; d_call: -; v_call: TRBV29-1; j_call: TRBJ1-2; cdr3_nt: TGCAGCGGCGGGGGGGGCCTATATGGCTACACCTTC; cdr3_aa: CSGGGGLYGYTF
clone_size: -; d_call: -; v_call: TRBV7-9; j_call: TRBJ1-1; cdr3_nt: TGTGCCAGCAGCCACGGAGCAGGGGAGAACACTGAAGCTTTCTTT; cdr3_aa: CASSHGAGENTEAFF
clone_size: once; d_call: -; v_call: TRBV28; j_call: TRBJ1-2; cdr3_nt: TGTGCCAGCTGCCCGAACGACATGACAGGAAACATCTATGGCTACACCTTC; cdr3_aa: CASCPNDMTGNIYGYTF
clone_size: -; d_call: TRBD1; v_call: TRBV5-5; j_call: TRBJ1-2; cdr3_nt: TGTGCCAGCAGCTTGGAGGTCAGGACAGGGTACTATGGCTACACCTTC; cdr3_aa: CASSLEVRTGYYGYTF
clone_size: few; d_call: -; v_call: TRBV10-3; j_call: TRBJ2-1; cdr3_nt: TGTGCCATCATTTTTTCCACTGTATACAATGAGCAGTTCTTC; cdr3_aa: CAIIFSTVYNEQFF
clone_size: -; d_call: -; v_call: TRBV27; j_call: TRBJ2-3; cdr3_nt: TGTGCCAGCAGTTACCTAGAACCTAGCACAGATACGCAGTATTTT; cdr3_aa: CASSYLEPSTDTQYF
clone_size: -; d_call: TRBD1; v_call: TRBV5-1; j_call: TRBJ1-1; cdr3_nt: TGCGCCAGCAGCTCTGGGACAGGGAGTACTGAAGCTTTCTTT; cdr3_aa: CASSSGTGSTEAFF
clone_size: -; d_call: -; v_call: TRBV5-5; j_call: TRBJ1-5; cdr3_nt: TGTGCCAGCAGCTTGTATGCAGGGCCAAATCAGCCCCAGCATTTT; cdr3_aa: CASSLYAGPNQPQHF
clone_size: -; d_call: -; v_call: TRBV10-2; j_call: TRBJ2-2; cdr3_nt: TGCGCCAGCAGTGGGGGGGACACCGGGGAGCTGTTTTTT; cdr3_aa: CASSGGDTGELFF
clone_size: -; d_call: TRBD2; v_call: TRBV9; j_call: TRBJ2-1; cdr3_nt: TGTGCCAGCAGCGTAGAAGGGACTAGCGGGAGGAGGAAGTTCTTC; cdr3_aa: CASSVEGTSGRRKFF
clone_size: -; d_call: TRBD1; v_call: TRBV6-1; j_call: TRBJ2-1; cdr3_nt: TGTGCCAGCAGTCTATGGACAGGGCGGGATGAGCAGTTCTTC; cdr3_aa: CASSLWTGRDEQFF
clone_size: -; d_call: -; v_call: TRBV13; j_call: TRBJ2-3; cdr3_nt: TGTGCCAGCAGCTTAGTGAGGAGGGGAAGCACAGATACGCAGTATTTT; cdr3_aa: CASSLVRRGSTDTQYF
clone_size: -; d_call: TRBD1; v_call: TRBV5-6; j_call: TRBJ2-7; cdr3_nt: TGTGCCAGCAGCCCTGACAGGGAGAGCTACGAGCAGTACTTC; cdr3_aa: CASSPDRESYEQYF
clone_size: -; d_call: TRBD1; v_call: TRBV23-1; j_call: TRBJ1-5; cdr3_nt: TGCGCCAGCAGTCACCCGTATGACAGGGGAAATAGCAATCAGCCCCAGCATTTT; cdr3_aa: CASSHPYDRGNSNQPQHF
clone_size: -; d_call: TRBD1; v_call: TRBV28; j_call: TRBJ1-3; cdr3_nt: TGTGCCAGCAATACATGGCCGGGACAGGGGGCTTCCTCTGGAAACACCATATATTTT; cdr3_aa: CASNTWPGQGASSGNTIYF
clone_size: -; d_call: TRBD2; v_call: TRBV7-8; j_call: TRBJ2-1; cdr3_nt: TGTGCCAGCAGCTTGGGGACTAGCGGGGGGCCAGGCTCCTACAATGAGCAGTTCTTC; cdr3_aa: CASSLGTSGGPGSYNEQFF
clone_size: few; d_call: TRBD1; v_call: TRBV5-1; j_call: TRBJ1-2; cdr3_nt: TGCGCCAGCAGCTTTGCGGCACAGGGGGCAAATGGCTACACCTTC; cdr3_aa: CASSFAAQGANGYTF
clone_size: -; d_call: -; v_call: TRBV9; j_call: TRBJ1-1; cdr3_nt: TGTGCCAGCAGCGTAGCTCGCGACACCCACCCCTTGAACACTGAAGCTTTCTTT; cdr3_aa: CASSVARDTHPLNTEAFF
clone_size: -; d_call: -; v_call: TRBV6-5; j_call: TRBJ2-5; cdr3_nt: TGTGCCAGCAGTTACGAAGCGTCCGGGGAGACCCAGTACTTC; cdr3_aa: CASSYEASGETQYF
clone_size: -; d_call: TRBD2; v_call: TRBV10-2; j_call: TRBJ2-7; cdr3_nt: TGCGCCAGCAGCCTAGGCACTAGCGGGTCTTCGGGCTCCTACGAGCAGTACTTC; cdr3_aa: CASSLGTSGSSGSYEQYF
clone_size: few; d_call: TRBD2; v_call: TRBV28; j_call: TRBJ2-3; cdr3_nt: TGTGCCAGCAGTTTATCTAGCGGGAAAGATACGCAGTATTTT; cdr3_aa: CASSLSSGKDTQYF
clone_size: -; d_call: -; v_call: TRBV5-6; j_call: TRBJ1-5; cdr3_nt: TGTGCCAGCAGCTTGGGCGGGGAGCCCCAGCATTTT; cdr3_aa: CASSLGGEPQHF